This is a list of T cell receptor beta chains from one sample in a study of CD8 T cells in ankylosing spondylitis. TCRdb re-derived calls from the 5' RACE reads in MiXCR, one entry per CDR3 protein. This sample carries tens of thousands of distinct CDR3 sequences, approximately 9.9% of them seen once, and the ten largest clones take over 1.1%. Sequenced input: blood, either unsorted or a sorted T cell fraction (not recorded which). These receptors were obtained from a male donor with ankylosing spondylitis or in good health (not recorded which). Each CDR3 is given with its conserved first and last residue. The D gene is left open where the match is weak. Clone size appears in some rows only: once, few, many, or a class for an expanded clone.

D gene,clone size,V gene,J gene,CDR3 protein,CDR3 DNA
TRBD1,few,TRBV7-2,TRBJ2-5,CASSLSSGTAQETQYF,TGTGCCAGCAGCTTATCTTCCGGGACAGCGCAAGAGACCCAGTACTTC
-,many,TRBV3-1,TRBJ1-3,CASSQEADKNTIYF,TGTGCCAGCAGCCAAGAGGCGGATAAAAACACCATATATTTT
-,-,TRBV12-3/TRBV12-4,TRBJ1-2,CASSLTPGTYYGYTF,TGTGCCAGCAGTTTGACCCCCGGGACTTACTATGGCTACACCTTC
TRBD2,-,TRBV7-2,TRBJ2-3,CASIVASGGPWDTQYF,TGTGCCAGCATTGTGGCTTCGGGGGGGCCATGGGATACGCAGTATTTT
-,many,TRBV20-1,TRBJ1-3,CSAGEGSSGNTIYF,TGCAGTGCTGGGGAGGGATCCTCTGGAAACACCATATATTTT
-,-,TRBV7-2,TRBJ1-6,CASSLERGMNSPLHF,TGTGCCAGCAGCTTAGAGAGGGGTATGAATTCACCCCTCCACTTT
TRBD2,many,TRBV12-3/TRBV12-4,TRBJ2-2,CASSFSGGSGELFF,TGTGCCAGCAGTTTCAGCGGGGGCTCCGGGGAGCTGTTTTTT
-,-,TRBV11-3,TRBJ1-4,CASSPGGATNEKLFF,TGTGCCAGCAGCCCGGGGGGCGCAACTAATGAAAAACTGTTTTTT
TRBD1,many,TRBV4-2,TRBJ1-6,CASSHYTGGNSPLHF,TGTGCCAGCAGCCATTATACAGGGGGTAATTCACCCCTCCACTTT
-,many,TRBV5-1,TRBJ2-3,CASSLQLWATSTDTQYF,TGCGCCAGCAGCTTGCAGTTGTGGGCAACTAGCACAGATACGCAGTATTTT
-,few,TRBV6-5,TRBJ1-3,CASSPRFDSGNTIYF,TGTGCCAGCAGCCCTCGTTTCGACTCTGGAAACACCATATATTTT
-,many,TRBV5-1,TRBJ2-7,CASSSSMNYEQYF,TGCGCCAGCAGCTCCTCGATGAATTACGAGCAGTACTTC
TRBD1,few,TRBV5-1,TRBJ2-2,CASSWDRANTGELFF,TGCGCCAGCAGCTGGGACAGGGCGAACACCGGGGAGCTGTTTTTT
-,few,TRBV6-1,TRBJ1-1,CASSIGVNTEAFF,TGTGCCAGCAGTATTGGGGTGAACACTGAAGCTTTCTTT
-,many,TRBV6-1,TRBJ1-3,CASSRTLGNTIYF,TGTGCCAGCAGTCGGACACTTGGAAACACCATATATTTT
TRBD1,many,TRBV12-3/TRBV12-4,TRBJ1-5,CASSLRDRGFQPQHF,TGTGCCAGCAGTTTAAGGGACAGGGGTTTTCAGCCCCAGCATTTT
-,many,TRBV2,TRBJ1-3,CASSPYDSGNTIYF,TGTGCCAGCAGCCCTTATGACTCTGGAAACACCATATATTTT
TRBD1,many,TRBV12-3/TRBV12-4,TRBJ2-7,CASSLRQGAEEQYF,TGTGCCAGCAGTTTAAGACAGGGGGCGGAAGAGCAGTACTTC
-,many,TRBV5-1,TRBJ1-5,CASSLGGSPSNQPQHF,TGCGCCAGCAGCTTGGGGGGCAGTCCCAGCAATCAGCCCCAGCATTTT
-,-,TRBV28,TRBJ1-1,CASSRRTANTEAFF,TGTGCCAGCAGTCGCCGGACAGCGAACACTGAAGCTTTCTTT
TRBD2,few,TRBV7-2,TRBJ2-3,CASSWASGGAGDTQYF,TGTGCCAGCAGCTGGGCTAGCGGGGGGGCTGGAGATACGCAGTATTTT
-,few,TRBV29-1,TRBJ2-5,CSVDEGSQETQYF,TGCAGCGTTGACGAGGGGAGCCAAGAGACCCAGTACTTC
TRBD1,many,TRBV5-1,TRBJ1-6,CASSIDLGGNSPLHF,TGCGCCAGCAGCATTGATCTAGGGGGCAATTCACCCCTCCACTTT
-,few,TRBV11-3,TRBJ2-7,CASSFGHLYEQYF,TGTGCCAGCAGCTTTGGACACCTCTACGAGCAGTACTTC
TRBD1,many,TRBV29-1,TRBJ1-1,CSVVTGGSIYTEAFF,TGCAGCGTGGTCACAGGGGGAAGCATTTACACTGAAGCTTTCTTT
TRBD1,many,TRBV5-1,TRBJ1-6,CASRPQGASYNSPLHF,TGCGCCAGCAGACCACAGGGGGCTTCCTATAATTCACCCCTCCACTTT
-,few,TRBV3-1,TRBJ1-2,CASSQGGETVYGYTF,TGTGCCAGCAGCCAAGGGGGAGAGACAGTCTATGGCTACACCTTC
TRBD2,-,TRBV7-2,TRBJ2-3,CASSFGVGGGPADTQYF,TGTGCCAGCAGCTTTGGAGTTGGCGGGGGGCCAGCAGATACGCAGTATTTT
TRBD1,many,TRBV29-1,TRBJ1-1,CSVSDRGTEAFF,TGCAGCGTTTCGGACAGGGGCACTGAAGCTTTCTTT
-,many,TRBV13,TRBJ2-3,CASSLGPLGDTQYF,TGTGCCAGCAGCTTAGGGCCCCTCGGGGATACGCAGTATTTT
-,many,TRBV15,TRBJ2-7,CATSSAGAPYEQYF,TGTGCCACCAGCTCGGCGGGGGCCCCTTACGAGCAGTACTTC
-,many,TRBV3-1,TRBJ2-3,CASSQGAGYIDTQYF,TGTGCCAGCAGCCAAGGGGCGGGTTATATTGATACGCAGTATTTT
-,many,TRBV20-1,TRBJ1-5,CSAQVQISSNQPQHF,TGCAGTGCTCAGGTCCAAATTTCAAGCAATCAGCCCCAGCATTTT
-,many,TRBV29-1,TRBJ2-1,CSVPVAVSYNEQFF,TGCAGCGTCCCCGTTGCGGTTTCCTACAATGAGCAGTTCTTC
TRBD2,many,TRBV12-3/TRBV12-4,TRBJ2-3,CASSLNPIGLADYTDTQYF,TGTGCCAGCAGTTTAAACCCGATTGGGCTAGCGGACTACACAGATACGCAGTATTTT
TRBD2,many,TRBV29-1,TRBJ2-3,CSASGTSGSTDTQYF,TGCAGCGCATCCGGGACTAGCGGTAGCACAGATACGCAGTATTTT
TRBD2,many,TRBV5-6,TRBJ2-3,CASSLVAGATDTQYF,TGTGCCAGCAGCTTAGTAGCGGGGGCCACAGATACGCAGTATTTT
-,-,TRBV7-2,TRBJ2-1,CASSFSQGWNEQFF,TGTGCCAGCAGCTTTTCTCAGGGGTGGAATGAGCAGTTCTTC
-,few,TRBV12-3/TRBV12-4,TRBJ1-5,CASSQGTLSNQPQHF,TGTGCCAGCAGTCAAGGGACACTTAGCAATCAGCCCCAGCATTTT
-,many,TRBV27,TRBJ2-7,CASSPGQPDWGYEQYF,TGTGCCAGCAGTCCGGGACAACCAGACTGGGGCTACGAGCAGTACTTC